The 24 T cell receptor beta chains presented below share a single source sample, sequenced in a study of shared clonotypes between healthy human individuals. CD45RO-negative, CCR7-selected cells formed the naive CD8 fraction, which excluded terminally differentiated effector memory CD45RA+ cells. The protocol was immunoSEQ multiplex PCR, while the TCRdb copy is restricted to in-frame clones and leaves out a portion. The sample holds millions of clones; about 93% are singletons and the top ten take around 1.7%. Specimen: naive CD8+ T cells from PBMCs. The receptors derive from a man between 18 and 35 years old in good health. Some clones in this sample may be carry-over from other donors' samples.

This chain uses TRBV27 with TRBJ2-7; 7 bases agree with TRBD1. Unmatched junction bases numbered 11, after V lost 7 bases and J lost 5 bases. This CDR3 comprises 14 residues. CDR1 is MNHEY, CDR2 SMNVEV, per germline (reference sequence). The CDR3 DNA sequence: TGTGCCAGCACCCCGGGACAGCTACCCCACGAGCAGTACTTC. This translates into CASTPGQLPHEQYF.

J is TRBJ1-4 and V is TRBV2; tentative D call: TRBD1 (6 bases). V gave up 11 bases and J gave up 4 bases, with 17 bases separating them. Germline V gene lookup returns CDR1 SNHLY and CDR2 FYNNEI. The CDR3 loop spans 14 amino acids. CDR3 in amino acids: CAGCRGGGNEKLFF. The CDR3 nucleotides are TGTGCCGGCTGCAGGGGAGGGGGTAATGAAAAACTGTTTTTT.

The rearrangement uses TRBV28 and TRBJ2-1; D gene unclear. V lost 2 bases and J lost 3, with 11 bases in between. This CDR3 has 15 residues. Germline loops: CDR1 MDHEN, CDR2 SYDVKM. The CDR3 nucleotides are TGTGCCAGCAGTTTAATCCCGGGCGGCTACAATGAGCAGTTCTTC. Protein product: CASSLIPGGYNEQFF.

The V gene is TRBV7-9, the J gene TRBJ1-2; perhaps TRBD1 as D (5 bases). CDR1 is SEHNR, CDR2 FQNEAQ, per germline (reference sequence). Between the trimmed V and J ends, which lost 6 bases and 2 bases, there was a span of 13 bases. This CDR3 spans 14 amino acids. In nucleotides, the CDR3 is TGTGCCAGCAGTTCGCCGGGACCGAACTATGGCTACACCTTC. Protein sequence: CASSSPGPNYGYTF.

CDR3 amino acids: CASSWTEYYGYTF. The CDR3 nucleotides are TGCGCCAGCAGTTGGACAGAATACTATGGCTACACCTTC. The chain links TRBV10-1 to TRBJ1-2; D perhaps matches TRBD1 (6 bases). The CDR3 contains 13 residues. The ends were cut back, 5 bases at V and 3 bases at J, with 10 bases in the middle. The germline V gene has CDR1 WNHNN and CDR2 SYGVQD (reference sequence).

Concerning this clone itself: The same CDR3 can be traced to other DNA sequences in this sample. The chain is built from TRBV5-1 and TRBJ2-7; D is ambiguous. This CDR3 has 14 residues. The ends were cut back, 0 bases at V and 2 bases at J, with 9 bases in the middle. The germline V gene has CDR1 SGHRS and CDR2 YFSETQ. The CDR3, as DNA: TGCGCCAGCAGCTTGGCCCCTGGGGCCTACGAGCAGTACTTC. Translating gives CASSLAPGAYEQYF.

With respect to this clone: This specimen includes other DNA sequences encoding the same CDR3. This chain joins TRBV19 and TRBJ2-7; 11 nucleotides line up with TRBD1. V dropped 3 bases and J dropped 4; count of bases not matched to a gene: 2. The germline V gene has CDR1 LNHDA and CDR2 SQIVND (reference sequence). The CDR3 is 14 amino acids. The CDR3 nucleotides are TGTGCCAGTAGTATTGGGACAGGGGGTTACGAGCAGTACTTC. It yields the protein CASSIGTGGYEQYF. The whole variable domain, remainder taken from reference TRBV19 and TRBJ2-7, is DGGITQSPKYLFRKEGQNVTLSCEQNLNHDAMYWYRQDPGQGLRLIYYSQIVNDFQKGDIAEGYSVSREKKESFPLTVTSAQKNPTAFYLCASSIGTGGYEQYFGPGTRLTVT.

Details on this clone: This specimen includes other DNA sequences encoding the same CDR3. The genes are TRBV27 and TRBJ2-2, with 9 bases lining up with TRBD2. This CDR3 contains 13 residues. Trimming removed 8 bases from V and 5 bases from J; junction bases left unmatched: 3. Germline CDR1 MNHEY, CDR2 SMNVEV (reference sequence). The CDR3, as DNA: TGTGCCAGCCGCCTAGCGGGGACCGGGGAGCTGTTTTTT. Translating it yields CASRLAGTGELFF.

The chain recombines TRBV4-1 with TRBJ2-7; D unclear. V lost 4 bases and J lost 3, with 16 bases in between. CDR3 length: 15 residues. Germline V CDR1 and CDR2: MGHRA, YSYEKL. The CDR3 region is CASSPSQLSDYEQYF. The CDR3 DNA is TGCGCCAGCAGCCCATCCCAGCTTTCCGACTACGAGCAGTACTTC.

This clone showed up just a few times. The DNA for the CDR3 is TGTGCCAGCAGTTTATCGCGGAGGGATGACACTGAAGCTTTCTTT. This sequence encodes CASSLSRRDDTEAFF. The V call is TRBV27, the J call TRBJ1-1; D not certain. CDR1 and CDR2 (germline): MNHEY, SMNVEV (reference sequence). Trimming removed 0 bases from V and 3 bases from J, with 11 bases in between. The CDR3 is made up of 15 amino acids.

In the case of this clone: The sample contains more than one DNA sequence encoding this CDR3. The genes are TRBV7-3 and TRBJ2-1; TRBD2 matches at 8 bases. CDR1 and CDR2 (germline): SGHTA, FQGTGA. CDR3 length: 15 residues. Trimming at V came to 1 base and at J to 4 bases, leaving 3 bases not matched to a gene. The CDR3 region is CASSLISGTYNEQFF. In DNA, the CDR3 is TGTGCCAGCAGCTTAATTAGCGGGACGTACAATGAGCAGTTCTTC.

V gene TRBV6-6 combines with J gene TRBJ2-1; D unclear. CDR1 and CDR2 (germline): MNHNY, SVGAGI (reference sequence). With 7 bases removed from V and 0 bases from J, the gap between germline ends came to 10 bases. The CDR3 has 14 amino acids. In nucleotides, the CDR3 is TGTGCCAGCAAAGGTTTCCGCTCCTACAATGAGCAGTTCTTC. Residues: CASKGFRSYNEQFF.

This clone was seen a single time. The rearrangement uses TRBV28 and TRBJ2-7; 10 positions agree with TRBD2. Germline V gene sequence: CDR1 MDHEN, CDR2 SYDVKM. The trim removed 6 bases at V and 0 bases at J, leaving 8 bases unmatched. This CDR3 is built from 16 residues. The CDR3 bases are TGTGCCAGCAGCTACGGACTAGCGGAGTTCTCCTACGAGCAGTACTTC. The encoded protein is CASSYGLAEFSYEQYF.

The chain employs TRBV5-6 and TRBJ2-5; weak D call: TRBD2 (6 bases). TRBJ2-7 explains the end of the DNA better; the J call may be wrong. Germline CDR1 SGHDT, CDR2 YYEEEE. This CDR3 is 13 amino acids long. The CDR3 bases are TGTGCCAGCAGCTGGGGACGGGGGTACGAGCAGTACTTC. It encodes CASSWGRGYEQYF.

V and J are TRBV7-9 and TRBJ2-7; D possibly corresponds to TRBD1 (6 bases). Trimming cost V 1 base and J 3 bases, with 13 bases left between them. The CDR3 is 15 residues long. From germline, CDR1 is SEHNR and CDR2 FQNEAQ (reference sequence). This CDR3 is CASSLGTETFYEQYF. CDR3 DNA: TGTGCCAGCAGCTTAGGGACAGAGACTTTCTACGAGCAGTACTTC. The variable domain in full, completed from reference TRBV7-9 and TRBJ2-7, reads DTGVSQNPRHKITKRGQNVTFRCDPISEHNRLYWYRQTLGQGPEFLTYFQNEAQLEKSRLLSDRFSAERPKGSFSTLEIQRTEQGDSAMYLCASSLGTETFYEQYFGPGTRLTVT.

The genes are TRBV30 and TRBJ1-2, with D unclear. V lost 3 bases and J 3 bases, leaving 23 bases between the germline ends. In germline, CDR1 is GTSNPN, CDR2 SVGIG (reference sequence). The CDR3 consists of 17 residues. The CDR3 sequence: CAWRRLDEERLHYGYTF. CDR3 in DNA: TGTGCCTGGAGAAGGTTGGACGAAGAGAGGCTGCACTATGGCTACACCTTC. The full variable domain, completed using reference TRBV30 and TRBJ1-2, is SQTIHQWPATLVQPVGSPLSLECTVEGTSNPNLYWYRQAAGRGLQLLFYSVGIGQISSEVPQNLSASRPQDRQFILSSKKLLLSDSGFYLCAWRRLDEERLHYGYTFGSGTRLTVV.

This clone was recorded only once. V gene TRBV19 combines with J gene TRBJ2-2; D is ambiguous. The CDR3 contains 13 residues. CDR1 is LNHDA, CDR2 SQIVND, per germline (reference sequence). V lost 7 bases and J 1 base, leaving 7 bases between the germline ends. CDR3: CASKVGNTGELFF. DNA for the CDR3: TGTGCCAGTAAGGTCGGGAACACCGGGGAGCTGTTTTTT. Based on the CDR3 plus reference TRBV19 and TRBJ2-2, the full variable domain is DGGITQSPKYLFRKEGQNVTLSCEQNLNHDAMYWYRQDPGQGLRLIYYSQIVNDFQKGDIAEGYSVSREKKESFPLTVTSAQKNPTAFYLCASKVGNTGELFFGEGSRLTVL.

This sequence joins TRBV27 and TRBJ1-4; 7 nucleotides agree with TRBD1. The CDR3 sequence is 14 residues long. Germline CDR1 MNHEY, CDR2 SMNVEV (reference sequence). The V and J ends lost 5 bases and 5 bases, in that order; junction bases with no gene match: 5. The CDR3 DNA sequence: TGTGCCAGCAGTAGCAGGGGGGACAATGAAAAACTGTTTTTT. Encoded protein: CASSSRGDNEKLFF. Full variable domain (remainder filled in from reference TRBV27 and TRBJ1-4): EAQVTQNPRYLITVTGKKLTVTCSQNMNHEYMSWYRQDPGLGLRQIYYSMNVEVTDKGDVPEGYKVSRKEKRNFPLILESPSPNQTSLYFCASSSRGDNEKLFFGSGTQLSVL.

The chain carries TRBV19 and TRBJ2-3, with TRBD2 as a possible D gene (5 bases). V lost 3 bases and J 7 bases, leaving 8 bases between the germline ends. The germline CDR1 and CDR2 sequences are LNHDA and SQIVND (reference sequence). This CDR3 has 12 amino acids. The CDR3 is CASSMLANTQYF. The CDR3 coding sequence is TGTGCCAGTAGTATGCTAGCTAATACGCAGTATTTT.

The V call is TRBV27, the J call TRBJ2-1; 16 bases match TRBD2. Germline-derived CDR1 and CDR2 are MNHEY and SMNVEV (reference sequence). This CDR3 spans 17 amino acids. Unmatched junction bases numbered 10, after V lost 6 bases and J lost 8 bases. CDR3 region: CASRGTSGRAPEDEQFF. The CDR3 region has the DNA TGTGCCAGCAGGGGGACTAGCGGGAGGGCCCCTGAAGATGAGCAGTTCTTC.

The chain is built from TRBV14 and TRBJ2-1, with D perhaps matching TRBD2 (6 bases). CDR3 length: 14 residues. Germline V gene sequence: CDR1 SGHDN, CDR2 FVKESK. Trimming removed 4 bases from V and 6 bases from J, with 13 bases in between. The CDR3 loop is CASSPGLEPNEQFF. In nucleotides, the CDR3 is TGTGCCAGCAGCCCGGGACTGGAACCCAATGAGCAGTTCTTC.

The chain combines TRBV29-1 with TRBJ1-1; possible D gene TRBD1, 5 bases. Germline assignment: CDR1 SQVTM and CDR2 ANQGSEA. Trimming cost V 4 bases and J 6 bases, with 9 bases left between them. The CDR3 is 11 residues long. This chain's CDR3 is CSVGGTAEAFF. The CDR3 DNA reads TGCAGCGTTGGGGGGACGGCTGAAGCTTTCTTT.

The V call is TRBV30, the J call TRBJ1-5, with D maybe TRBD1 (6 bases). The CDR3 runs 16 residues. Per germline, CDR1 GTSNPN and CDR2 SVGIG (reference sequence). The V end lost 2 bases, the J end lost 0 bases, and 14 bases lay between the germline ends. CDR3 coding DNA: TGTGCCTGGAGTACAGGGCGGGGTGGTAGCAATCAGCCCCAGCATTTT. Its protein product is CAWSTGRGGSNQPQHF.

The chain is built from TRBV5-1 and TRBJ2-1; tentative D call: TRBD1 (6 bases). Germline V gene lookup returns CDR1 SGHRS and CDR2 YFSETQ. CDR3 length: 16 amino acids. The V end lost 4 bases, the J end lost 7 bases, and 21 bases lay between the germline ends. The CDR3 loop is CASSPVGAPPKNEQFF. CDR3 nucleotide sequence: TGCGCCAGCAGCCCCGTGGGGGCTCCTCCTAAAAATGAGCAGTTCTTC.